The subject of this entry is one T cell receptor beta chain. Its target is not known. Using immunoSEQ multiplex PCR, the repertoire was profiled, and TCRdb retains in-frame clones only, with some absent. The sample includes roughly 9,700 clones, roughly two thirds of them seen just once. Retrospectively chosen non-transplant comparators had other cancers and at least five gastrointestinal samples, without known gastrointestinal disease. The data originate from a study of tissue T cells after allogeneic stem cell transplantation. Trimming removed 6 bases at V and 12 bases at J, with 24 bases between. CDR3 length: 15 residues. Per germline, CDR1 KGHSH and CDR2 LQKENI. General study findings and limits: Only a limited share of tissue TCRs appeared in blood or spleen. Alloreactivity or antigen specificity of tissue TCRs was not determined; some clones might be host cells. Across patients, clones rarely overlapped, yet motif clusters were shared tissue-specifically.

The V gene is TRBV18, the J gene TRBJ2-4; either TRBD1 or TRBD2 may fit D (5 bases each). This TCR derives from a woman aged 18 to 55 with breast cancer. Sequenced here: tissue from the ileum, sampled at autopsy. CDR3 nucleotides: TGTGCCAGCTCCCCAGGGTATACAAGGGGAGTAACTCAGTACTTC. The encoded protein is CASSPGYTRGVTQYF.